The entry that follows covers one T cell receptor (beta chain) sequence. 60 Vbeta and 13 Jbeta primers were used in PCR. Libraries were prepared by immunoSEQ multiplex PCR; TCRdb keeps only in-frame clonotypes and omits some of them. The data contain roughly 100,000 clones, around 86% of them seen just once; the ten biggest clones take up about 6.9%. This specimen belongs to a study of cytomegalovirus exposure and HLA in healthy donors. The CDR3 is 17 amino acids. Per germline, CDR1 LNHNV and CDR2 YYDKDF (reference sequence). Trimming cost V 0 bases and J 0 bases, with 12 bases left between them. The source is a man younger than 40 in good health and CMV-seropositive. The chain carries TRBV15 and TRBJ2-4; possible D gene TRBD2, 5 bases. The sequencing sample was made of PBMCs. In DNA form, the CDR3 reads TGTGCCACCAGCAGAGAAGGAGGCGGCATAGCCAAAAACATTCAGTACTTC. Protein sequence: CATSREGGGIAKNIQYF. Together with reference TRBV15 and TRBJ2-4, the CDR3 gives the full variable domain: DAMVIQNPRYQVTQFGKPVTLSCSQTLNHNVMYWYQQKSSQAPKLLFHYYDKDFNNEADTPDNFQSRRPNTSFCFLDIRSPGLGDTAMYLCATSREGGGIAKNIQYFGAGTRLSVL.